This TCR beta chain comes out of a study of T cells in Graves' hyperthyroidism and ophthalmopathy. Looked up from germline, CDR1 is MNHNS and CDR2 is SASEGT. This CDR3 region has 13 residues. There were TCR beta CDR3 regions amplified from RNA transcripts. First-round RT-PCR with HTBI primers amplified the TCR CDR3 region. TCRdb called the multiplex PCR reads again in MiXCR, with one record for every CDR3 protein. The sample contains about 400,000 distinct CDR3 sequences, over 12% of which appear only once. A note on this clonotype: The junction differs from germline at one of its ends, possibly a read error.

Sequencing used blood. This receptor was identified in a woman aged 60-75 years with Graves' ophthalmopathy. The V call is TRBV6-1, the J call TRBJ2-5; no clear D. CDR3 amino acids: CAGSGARQETQYF. CDR3 in DNA: TGTGCCGGCAGTGGAGCCAGACAAGAGACCCAGTACTTC.